Each of the 27 T cell receptor beta chains below was sequenced from the same sample in a study of shared clonotypes between healthy human individuals. Only in-frame clones appear in the TCRdb table, and some are missing; sequencing was by immunoSEQ multiplex PCR. The sample lists fewer than 550,000 clones, around 79% occurring once. The sequencing sample was made of PBMCs. The receptors originated from a woman between 40 and 55 years old in good health. Some clones in this sample may be carry-over from other donors' samples.

A single count supports this clone. The chain employs TRBV5-5 and TRBJ1-1; D is ambiguous. The V and J ends lost 0 bases and 1 base respectively, with 10 bases between them. CDR1 and CDR2 (germline): SGHKS, YYEKEE (reference sequence). The CDR3 extends over 15 amino acids. As DNA, the CDR3 is TGTGCCAGCAGCTTGGCCCTGCGGGGGAACACTGAAGCTTTCTTT. Translated: CASSLALRGNTEAFF.

This sequence joins TRBV19 and TRBJ2-1, with TRBD1 identical over 7 bases. The V and J ends lost 4 bases and 2 bases, in that order; junction bases with no gene match: 2. CDR3 length equals 14 residues. In germline, CDR1 is LNHDA, CDR2 SQIVND (reference sequence). CDR3 DNA: TGTGCCAGTAGTAATGACAGGGCCTACAATGAGCAGTTCTTC. Translating it yields CASSNDRAYNEQFF.

The chain recombines TRBV7-2 with TRBJ1-4; D gene uncertain. This CDR3 spans 13 amino acids. Deletions cut 6 bases from V and 4 bases from J, with 9 bases between. From germline, CDR1 is SGHTA and CDR2 FQGNSA. CDR3 loop: CASSPSGNEKLFF. The DNA for the CDR3 is TGTGCCAGCAGTCCCAGCGGTAATGAAAAACTGTTTTTT.

This clone was seen more than once but under ten times. The chain carries TRBV12-5 and TRBJ1-1; D gene uncertain. With 1 base removed from V and 4 bases from J, the gap between germline ends came to 7 bases. Germline V lookup: CDR1 LGHNT, CDR2 FRNRAP. This CDR3 spans 13 amino acids. The DNA for the CDR3 is TGTGCTAGTGGTTTGGAAGAAGGCACTGAAGCTTTCTTT. Translating gives CASGLEEGTEAFF. The full variable domain, in which reference TRBV12-5 and TRBJ1-1 provide the parts outside the CDR3, is DARVTQTPRHKVTEMGQEVTMRCQPILGHNTVFWYRQTMMQGLELLAYFRNRAPLDDSGMPKDRFSAEMPDATLATLKIQPSEPRDSAVYFCASGLEEGTEAFFGQGTRLTVV.

The rearrangement links TRBV28 to TRBJ1-1; no reliable D call. The CDR3 covers 13 residues. The V gene lost 5 bases and the J gene lost 4 bases, with 11 bases spanning the gap. Germline V gene lookup returns CDR1 MDHEN and CDR2 SYDVKM. In nucleotides, the CDR3 is TGTGCCAGCAGTACACCATTTGGCACTGAAGCTTTCTTT. Its translation: CASSTPFGTEAFF.

The chain employs TRBV6-1 and TRBJ2-1; 10 bases line up with TRBD2. The junction had 10 bases not matched to a gene; V was cut back by 1 base and J by 7 bases. The CDR3 length is 17 residues. Germline values: CDR1 MNHNS, CDR2 SASEGT. CDR3 coding DNA: TGTGCCAGCAGTGAAGTAGCCCTACTAGCGGGATCTAATGAGCAGTTCTTC. Its translation is CASSEVALLAGSNEQFF.

This clone has just a few counts. The chain recombines TRBV19 with TRBJ1-1; no firm D call. Germline V gives CDR1 LNHDA, CDR2 SQIVND (reference sequence). This CDR3 is built from 14 residues. V dropped 4 bases and J dropped 0 bases, with 9 bases sitting between them. The CDR3: CASSNPAMNTEAFF. The CDR3 nucleotides read TGTGCCAGTAGTAATCCGGCCATGAACACTGAAGCTTTCTTT. The full variable domain, completed using reference TRBV19 and TRBJ1-1, is DGGITQSPKYLFRKEGQNVTLSCEQNLNHDAMYWYRQDPGQGLRLIYYSQIVNDFQKGDIAEGYSVSREKKESFPLTVTSAQKNPTAFYLCASSNPAMNTEAFFGQGTRLTVV.

The CDR3 here is CASSYGLADNEQFF. CDR3 in DNA: TGTGCCAGCAGCTATGGACTAGCGGACAATGAGCAGTTCTTC. This rearrangement joins TRBV7-9 to TRBJ2-1; 10 bases match TRBD2. Germline CDR1 is SEHNR and CDR2 is FQNEAQ (reference sequence). The J segment lost 5 bases and the V segment lost 4 bases, leaving 2 bases of the junction unmatched. This CDR3 spans 14 amino acids.

A word on this clone: Other nucleotide sequences from this sample produce the same CDR3. The chain combines TRBV29-1 with TRBJ2-3; D is uncertain. V lost 6 bases to trimming and J lost 1 base, with 8 bases between them. Per the germline V gene, CDR1 is SQVTM and CDR2 is ANQGSEA. The CDR3 is 12 residues long. The CDR3 sequence: CSVADGTDTQYF. CDR3 in DNA: TGCAGCGTGGCGGACGGCACAGATACGCAGTATTTT.

This clone has a handful of counts. The chain carries TRBV2 and TRBJ1-3; a weak D match, TRBD1 (6 bases). The germline V and J ends were trimmed by 5 bases and 0 bases, with 11 bases remaining between them. The germline CDR1 and CDR2 sequences are SNHLY and FYNNEI. This CDR3 contains 15 residues. CDR3 protein: CASSPDSFSGNTIYF. CDR3 sequence (DNA): TGTGCCAGCAGTCCGGACAGCTTCTCTGGAAACACCATATATTTT.

The gene calls are TRBV4-2 and TRBJ2-2, with 9 bases lining up with TRBD2. In germline, CDR1 is LGHNA, CDR2 YNFKEQ. The CDR3 consists of 17 residues. With 4 bases clipped from V and 0 bases from J, the junction kept 6 bases outside the gene matches. The CDR3 loop reads CASSLIAGATNTGELFF. The CDR3 DNA follows: TGTGCCAGCAGCCTAATAGCGGGAGCGACGAACACCGGGGAGCTGTTTTTT.

V usage is TRBV7-9 and J usage is TRBJ2-7; 9 bases align to TRBD1. V lost 3 bases and J lost 3; bases outside the gene matches: 3. The CDR3 is 14 amino acids. Germline V gene sequence: CDR1 SEHNR, CDR2 FQNEAQ (reference sequence). The CDR3 loop is CASSFGQGLYEQYF. The CDR3, as DNA: TGTGCCAGCAGCTTTGGACAGGGGCTCTACGAGCAGTACTTC.

The rearrangement joins TRBV2 to TRBJ2-3; 7 positions match TRBD1. The CDR3 sequence is 14 residues long. V lost 4 bases and J lost 1; bases outside the gene matches: 2. CDR1 and CDR2 from the germline V gene are SNHLY and FYNNEI. CDR3 sequence: CASSGGTGTDTQYF. The CDR3 bases are TGTGCCAGCAGTGGAGGGACAGGCACAGATACGCAGTATTTT.

The chain joins TRBV19 to TRBJ1-5; TRBD1 is a possible D gene (5 bases). V lost 3 bases, J lost 0 bases, and 18 bases lay in between. CDR1 is LNHDA, CDR2 SQIVND, per germline (reference sequence). This CDR3 has 18 residues. DNA for the CDR3: TGTGCCAGTAGTATTCGGCAGTTAGGGGCCTATAGCAATCAGCCCCAGCATTTT. As protein: CASSIRQLGAYSNQPQHF.

Here the CDR3 reads CASSFFQIGEQFF. CDR3 bases: TGTGCCAGCAGTTTCTTTCAGATAGGTGAGCAGTTCTTC. The chain joins TRBV6-6 to TRBJ2-1; D uncertain. The CDR3 consists of 13 residues. Germline values: CDR1 MNHNY, CDR2 SVGAGI (reference sequence). Trimming left V 4 bases short and J 9 bases short, with 13 bases between.

The CDR3 here is CSAIPGQVEAGANVLTF. The DNA for the CDR3 is TGCAGCGCCATACCGGGACAGGTGGAAGCTGGGGCCAACGTCCTGACTTTC. The chain couples TRBV29-1 to TRBJ2-6, with 8 bases that match TRBD1. The J segment lost 2 bases and the V segment lost 7 bases, leaving 13 bases of the junction unmatched. In germline, CDR1 is SQVTM, CDR2 ANQGSEA. CDR3 length: 17 amino acids.

This chain connects TRBV19 to TRBJ2-1; D may be TRBD1 (6 bases). Germline V CDR1 and CDR2: LNHDA, SQIVND (reference sequence). The CDR3 extends over 13 amino acids. The germline V and J ends were trimmed by 9 bases and 1 base, with 10 bases remaining between them. CDR3 loop: CASTGQSYNEQFF. The CDR3 coding sequence is TGTGCCAGCACGGGACAATCCTACAATGAGCAGTTCTTC.

The J gene is TRBJ2-2, the V gene TRBV6-4; 12 bases are a match to TRBD2. The CDR3 has 21 residues. The germline CDR1 and CDR2 sequences are MRHNA and SNTAGT. Trimming at V came to 2 bases and at J to 7 bases, leaving 20 bases not matched to a gene. The DNA for the CDR3 is TGTGCCAGCAGTGACCCTAATCAGACTAGCGGGAGTCTCCATTCGGGCGGGGAGCTGTTTTTT. Translation: CASSDPNQTSGSLHSGGELFF.

This sequence joins TRBV14 and TRBJ1-1; D not certain. Trimming stripped 4 bases from V and 0 bases from J, with 6 bases between. The CDR3 has 13 amino acids. Germline-derived CDR1 and CDR2 are SGHDN and FVKESK. CDR3 sequence reads: CASSRSMNTEAFF. CDR3 in DNA: TGTGCCAGCAGCCGGTCTATGAACACTGAAGCTTTCTTT.

The chain uses TRBV4-3 and TRBJ1-2; D not certain. The CDR3 is made up of 14 amino acids. V was pared by 4 bases and J by 8 bases, with 17 bases between. In germline, CDR1 is LGHNA, CDR2 YSLEER. The DNA of the CDR3 is TGCGCCAGCAGCCCGGATAGGTCCTCGAGAGGCTACACCTTC. Its translation is CASSPDRSSRGYTF.

There are a few counts of this clone. The CDR3 nucleotides are TGTGCCAGCAGCTTAGTAGGGACAGGGGATCAGCCCCAGCATTTT. Translation: CASSLVGTGDQPQHF. This sequence joins TRBV7-9 and TRBJ1-5; 10 bases fit TRBD1. V lost 1 base and J lost 5; bases outside the gene matches: 2. The germline V gene has CDR1 SEHNR and CDR2 FQNEAQ (reference sequence). The CDR3 runs to 15 residues.

The V call is TRBV7-2, the J call TRBJ2-7, with TRBD2 identical over 8 bases. Trimming removed 5 bases from V and 6 bases from J; junction bases left unmatched: 21. In germline, CDR1 is SGHTA, CDR2 FQGNSA. The CDR3 runs to 18 residues. The CDR3 sequence: CASSPTARGLVGGAEQYF. Written as DNA, the CDR3 is TGTGCCAGCAGCCCCACTGCCCGGGGACTAGTCGGAGGAGCCGAGCAGTACTTC. Full variable domain (rest looked up from reference TRBV7-2 and TRBJ2-7): GAGVSQSPSNKVTEKGKDVELRCDPISGHTALYWYRQSLGQGLEFLIYFQGNSAPDKSGLPSDRFSAERTGGSVSTLTIQRTQQEDSAVYLCASSPTARGLVGGAEQYFGPGTRLTVT.

This clone was observed a single time. The chain recombines TRBV11-2 with TRBJ1-1, with a weak D call TRBD1 (5 bases). V was cut by 2 bases and J by 4 bases, with 11 bases left in between. CDR1 and CDR2 from the germline V gene are SGHAT and FQNNGV. This CDR3 region has 14 residues. CDR3 loop: CASSLWVGGTEAFF. As DNA, the CDR3 is TGTGCCAGCAGCTTATGGGTTGGGGGCACTGAAGCTTTCTTT. The full variable domain, with the rest looked up from reference TRBV11-2 and TRBJ1-1, is EAGVAQSPRYKIIEKRQSVAFWCNPISGHATLYWYQQILGQGPKLLIQFQNNGVVDDSQLPKDRFSAERLKGVDSTLKIQPAKLEDSAVYLCASSLWVGGTEAFFGQGTRLTVV.

The chain combines TRBV30 with TRBJ2-3, with 11 bases that match TRBD2. The CDR3 length is 15 residues. Germline CDR1 is GTSNPN and CDR2 is SVGIG (reference sequence). V lost 3 bases to trimming and J lost 5 bases; unmatched junction nucleotides: 7. The CDR3 nucleotides read TGTGCCTGGAGGCTCACTAGCGGGAGTGTAGATACGCAGTATTTT. It yields the protein CAWRLTSGSVDTQYF.

V and J are TRBV2 and TRBJ1-1; D may be TRBD1 (5 bases). CDR3 length equals 13 residues. CDR1 SNHLY and CDR2 FYNNEI come from the germline V gene. V lost 7 bases and J lost 11, with 20 bases in between. The CDR3 DNA reads TGTGCCAGCAAGGCTCTGTCCGGGTGGGGGGCTTTCTTT. It specifies CASKALSGWGAFF.

This clone was counted only a few times. The J gene is TRBJ2-7, the V gene TRBV7-9; D gene unclear. Per germline, CDR1 SEHNR and CDR2 FQNEAQ (reference sequence). The CDR3 is 13 residues long. With 1 base removed from V and 6 bases from J, the gap between germline ends came to 10 bases. The CDR3 region is CASSLEILGEQYF. The CDR3 DNA reads TGTGCCAGCAGCTTAGAAATCCTCGGCGAGCAGTACTTC.

In nucleotides, the CDR3 is TGTGCCAGCAGCCTGGGGGGGTCCACCTACAATGAGCAGTTCTTC. It is translated as CASSLGGSTYNEQFF. The chain joins TRBV6-5 to TRBJ2-1; 7 positions agree with TRBD2. The trim removed 6 bases at V and 2 bases at J, leaving 7 bases unmatched. The CDR3 spans 15 residues. Germline CDR1 is MNHEY and CDR2 is SVGAGI.